The clone carrying this T cell receptor beta chain was recorded at least ten times. The sample belongs to a study of spatial heterogeneity in lung cancer. Study information: More beta-chain than alpha-chain sequences were consistently detected.

Regarding time point: sample taken at primary tumor resection. The study sequenced unsorted whole RNA from tumor, nontumor lung or frozen PBMC. There were roughly 78 donors, all of them untreated patients with early-stage non-small cell lung cancer. Each TCR cDNA molecule bore a unique molecular identifier. One entry per CDR3 protein results from TCRdb running MiXCR on the 5' RACE reads. The sample yields around 11,000 distinct CDR3 sequences, around 3.7% seen once. This CDR3 spans 15 amino acids. The ends were cut back, 4 bases at V and 0 bases at J, with 14 bases in the middle. The V gene's germline CDR1 is SGHRS and CDR2 YFSETQ.

This material consisted of normal lung tissue next to the tumor, taken at surgery. The V and J genes are TRBV5-1 and TRBJ2-7, with a tentative D call TRBD1 (6 bases). The clonotype comes from a male donor with early-stage non-small cell lung cancer. CDR3: CASSRIGQSSYEQYF. The CDR3 DNA sequence: TGCGCCAGCAGCCGGATTGGACAGTCCTCCTACGAGCAGTACTTC.